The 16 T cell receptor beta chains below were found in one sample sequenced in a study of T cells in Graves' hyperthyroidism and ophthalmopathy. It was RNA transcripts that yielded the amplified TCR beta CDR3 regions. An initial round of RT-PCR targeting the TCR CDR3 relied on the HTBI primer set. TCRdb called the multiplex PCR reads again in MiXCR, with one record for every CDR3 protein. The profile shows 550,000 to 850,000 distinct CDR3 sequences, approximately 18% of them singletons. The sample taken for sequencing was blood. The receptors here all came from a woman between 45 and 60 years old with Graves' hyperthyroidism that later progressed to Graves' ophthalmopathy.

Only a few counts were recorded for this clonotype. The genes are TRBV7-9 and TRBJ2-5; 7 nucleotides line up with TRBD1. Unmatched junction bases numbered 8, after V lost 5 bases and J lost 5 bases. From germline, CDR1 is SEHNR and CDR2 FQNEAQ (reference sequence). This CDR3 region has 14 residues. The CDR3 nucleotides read TGTGCCAGCAGCATAGGACAGGTGGCGGAGACCCAGTACTTC. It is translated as CASSIGQVAETQYF.

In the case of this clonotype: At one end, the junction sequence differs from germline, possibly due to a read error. CDR3 sequence (DNA): TGCAGCGTAGAAGGACAGGGGGGTTATGAGCAGTTCTTC. It encodes CSVEGQGGYEQFF. V usage is TRBV29-1 and J usage is TRBJ2-1; 10 bases agree with TRBD1. The CDR3 length is 13 residues. Germline values: CDR1 SQVTM, CDR2 ANQGSEA.

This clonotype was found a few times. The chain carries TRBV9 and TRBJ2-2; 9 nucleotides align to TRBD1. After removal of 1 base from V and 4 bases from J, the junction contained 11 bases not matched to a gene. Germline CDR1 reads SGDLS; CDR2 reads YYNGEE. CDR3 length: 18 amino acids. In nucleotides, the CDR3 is TGTGCCAGCAGCGTACGGGACAGGGCATTTACGACCACCGGGGAGCTGTTTTTT. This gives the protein CASSVRDRAFTTTGELFF.

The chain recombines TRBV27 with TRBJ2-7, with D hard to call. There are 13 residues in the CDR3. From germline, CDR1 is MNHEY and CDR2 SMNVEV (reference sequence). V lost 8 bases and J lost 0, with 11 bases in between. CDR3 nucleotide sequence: TGTGCCAGCGGCAGAATGTCCTCCTACGAGCAGTACTTC. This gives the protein CASGRMSSYEQYF.

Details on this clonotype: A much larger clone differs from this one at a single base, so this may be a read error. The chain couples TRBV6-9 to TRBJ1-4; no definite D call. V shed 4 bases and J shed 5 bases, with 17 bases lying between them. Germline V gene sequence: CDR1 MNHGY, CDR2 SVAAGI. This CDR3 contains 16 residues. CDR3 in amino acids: CASSCGRLAGNEKLFF. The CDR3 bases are TGTGCCAGCAGTTGCGGCCGTCTCGCGGGGAATGAAAAACTGTTTTTT.

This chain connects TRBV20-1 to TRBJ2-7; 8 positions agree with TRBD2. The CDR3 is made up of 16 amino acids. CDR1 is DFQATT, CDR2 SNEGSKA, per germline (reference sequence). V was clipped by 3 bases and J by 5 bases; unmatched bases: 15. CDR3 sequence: CSASRGLASQGDEQYF. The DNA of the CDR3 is TGCAGTGCTAGCCGCGGACTAGCCTCCCAGGGCGACGAGCAGTACTTC.

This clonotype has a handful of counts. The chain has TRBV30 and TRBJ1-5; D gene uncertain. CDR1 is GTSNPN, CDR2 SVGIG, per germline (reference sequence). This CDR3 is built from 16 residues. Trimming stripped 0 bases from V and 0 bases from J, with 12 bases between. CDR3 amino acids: CAWSVRAVNSNQPQHF. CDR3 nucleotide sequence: TGTGCCTGGAGTGTACGGGCGGTAAATAGCAATCAGCCCCAGCATTTT.

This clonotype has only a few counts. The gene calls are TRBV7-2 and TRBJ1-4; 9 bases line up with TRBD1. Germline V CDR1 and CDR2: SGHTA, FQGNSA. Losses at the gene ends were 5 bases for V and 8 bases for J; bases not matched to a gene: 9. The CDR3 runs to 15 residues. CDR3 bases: TGTGCCAGCAGCGCGGACAGGGGTGTGCAGGAAAAACTGTTTTTT. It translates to CASSADRGVQEKLFF.

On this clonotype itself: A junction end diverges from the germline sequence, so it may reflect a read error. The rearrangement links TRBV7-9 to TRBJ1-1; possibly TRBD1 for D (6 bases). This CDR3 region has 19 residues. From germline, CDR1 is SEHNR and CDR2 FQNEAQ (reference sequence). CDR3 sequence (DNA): TGTGCCAGCGGCTTAATCCTCAGGCAGGGGATGAGGTGGATCACTGAAGCTTTCTTT. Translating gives CASGLILRQGMRWITEAFF.

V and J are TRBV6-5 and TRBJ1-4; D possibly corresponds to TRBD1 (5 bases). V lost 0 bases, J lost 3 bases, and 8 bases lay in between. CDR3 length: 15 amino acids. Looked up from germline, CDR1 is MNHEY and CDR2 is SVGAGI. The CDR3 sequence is CASSYSGTPNEKLFF. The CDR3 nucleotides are TGTGCCAGCAGTTACTCTGGGACGCCTAATGAAAAACTGTTTTTT.

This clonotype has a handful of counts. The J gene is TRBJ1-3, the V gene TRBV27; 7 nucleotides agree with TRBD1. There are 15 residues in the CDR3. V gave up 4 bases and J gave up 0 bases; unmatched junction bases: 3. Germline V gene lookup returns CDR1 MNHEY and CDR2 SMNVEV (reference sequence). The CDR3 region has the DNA TGTGCCAGCAGTTACACAGGGGCCTCTGGAAACACCATATATTTT. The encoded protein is CASSYTGASGNTIYF.

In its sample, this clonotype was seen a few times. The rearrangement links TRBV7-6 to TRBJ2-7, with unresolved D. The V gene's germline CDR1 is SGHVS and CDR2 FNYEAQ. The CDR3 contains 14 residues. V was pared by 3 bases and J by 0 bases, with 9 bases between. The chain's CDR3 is CASSFLPSSYEQYF. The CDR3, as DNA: TGTGCCAGCAGCTTTTTACCTAGCTCCTACGAGCAGTACTTC.

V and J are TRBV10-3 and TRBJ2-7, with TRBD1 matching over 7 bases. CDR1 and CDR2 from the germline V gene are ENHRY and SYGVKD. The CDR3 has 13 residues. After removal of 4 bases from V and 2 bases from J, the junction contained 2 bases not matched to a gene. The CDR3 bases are TGTGCCATCAGTGGACAGGGAACCTACGAGCAGTACTTC. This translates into CAISGQGTYEQYF.

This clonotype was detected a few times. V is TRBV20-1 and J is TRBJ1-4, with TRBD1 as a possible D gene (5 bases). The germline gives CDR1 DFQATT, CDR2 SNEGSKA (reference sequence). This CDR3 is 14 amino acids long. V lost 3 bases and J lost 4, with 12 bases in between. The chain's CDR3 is CSARGREGNEKLFF. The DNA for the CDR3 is TGCAGTGCTAGGGGCAGGGAAGGTAATGAAAAACTGTTTTTT.

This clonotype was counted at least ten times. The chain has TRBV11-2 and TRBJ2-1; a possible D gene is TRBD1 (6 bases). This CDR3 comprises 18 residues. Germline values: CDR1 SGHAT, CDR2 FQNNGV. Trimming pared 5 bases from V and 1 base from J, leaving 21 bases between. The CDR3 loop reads CASSGNRAGARSYNEQFF. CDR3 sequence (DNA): TGTGCCAGCAGCGGAAACAGGGCTGGGGCCCGTTCCTACAATGAGCAGTTCTTC.

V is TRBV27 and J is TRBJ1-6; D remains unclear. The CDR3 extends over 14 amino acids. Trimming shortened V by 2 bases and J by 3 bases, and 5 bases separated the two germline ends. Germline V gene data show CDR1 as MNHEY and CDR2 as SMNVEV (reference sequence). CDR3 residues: CASSLLNYNSPLHF. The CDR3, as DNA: TGTGCCAGCAGTTTACTGAACTATAATTCACCCCTCCACTTT.